This TCR beta chain is from a study of response to subunit inactivated influenza vaccine. Regarding the study as a whole: Authors suggested seasonal influenza vaccinations each recruit few new T cells.

Concerning this clonotype: What it binds is unknown.

Germline V lookup: CDR1 WSHSY, CDR2 SAAADI. There are 13 residues in the CDR3. The V gene lost 6 bases and the J gene lost 1 base, with 9 bases spanning the gap. Each CDR3 protein gets one entry after TCRdb re-called the RT-PCR reads with MiXCR. The profile shows a few hundred thousand distinct CDR3 sequences, less than 15% of them singletons. The sequence was collected from a man aged 50 or older who received an inactivated influenza vaccine. This sample comprised PBMCs from blood, obtained roughly 12 days after vaccination. The V and J genes are TRBV10-2 and TRBJ2-5; TRBD2 is a possible D gene (5 bases). CDR3 in DNA: TGCGCCAGCAGGACCGGGATCCAAGAGACCCAGTACTTC. Translated, it gives CASRTGIQETQYF.